This T cell receptor beta chain was sequenced during a study of blood T cells in healthy people across ages. This clonotype was observed a handful of times. PBMCs, at least 6 million per sample, were isolated. The V end was cut by 0 bases, the J end by 7 bases, with 12 bases between. The CDR3 loop spans 14 amino acids. CDR1 is MNHEY and CDR2 is SVGAGI in the germline V gene. A second about 6 to 11 cycle PCR used barcoded and J-beta primers. TCRdb recomputed calls from the 5' RACE reads with MiXCR, one row per CDR3 protein. The sample lists roughly 1,000,000 distinct CDR3 sequences, under 30% seen once, with about 0.72% in the top ten. These data were also reused for a study on T cells of mothers and their children. Per that study: Over 8.5 million TCR beta CDR3 reads were obtained from each mother, and some 3.2 million from each child.

The rearrangement links TRBV6-5 to TRBJ2-5; D is uncertain. The receptor's source is a girl aged 2 to 9 in good health. Sample: blood. Here the CDR3 reads CASSYSWTRRTQYF. The CDR3 DNA follows: TGTGCCAGCAGTTACTCCTGGACCCGTCGGACCCAGTACTTC.